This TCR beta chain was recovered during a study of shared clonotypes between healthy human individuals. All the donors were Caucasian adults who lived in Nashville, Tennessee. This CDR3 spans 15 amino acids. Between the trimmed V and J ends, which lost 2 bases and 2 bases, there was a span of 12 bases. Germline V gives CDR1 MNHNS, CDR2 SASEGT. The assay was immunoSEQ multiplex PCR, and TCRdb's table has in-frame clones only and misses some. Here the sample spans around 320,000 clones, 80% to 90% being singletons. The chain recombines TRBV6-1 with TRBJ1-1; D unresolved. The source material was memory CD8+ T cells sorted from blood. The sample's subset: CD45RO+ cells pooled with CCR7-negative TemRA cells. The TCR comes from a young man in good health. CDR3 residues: CASSELRASNTEAFF. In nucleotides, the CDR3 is TGTGCCAGCAGTGAACTGCGAGCATCCAACACTGAAGCTTTCTTT.